The source of this T cell receptor beta chain is a study of blood T cell repertoires in COVID-19. About the research overall: COVID-19 samples, acute and convalescent, were from the United States, Italy and Spain. PBMCs, B-cell-depleted T cells, or T cells provided the cDNA or gDNA that made up the material.

The CDR3 consists of 14 residues. Germline CDR1 reads SGHRS; CDR2 reads YFSETQ. V gave up 0 bases and J gave up 3 bases; unmatched junction bases: 1. In the authors' workflow: Estimated nucleated cell counts came from reference gene primer amplification. TCRdb's table, derived via immunoSEQ multiplex PCR, lists solely in-frame clones and lacks some. Clonal size and the V and J genes are those of that table, whereas D and trimming came from the DNA. The data show approximately 210,000 clones, 84% seen once. What was sequenced was peripheral blood. The V and J genes are TRBV5-1 and TRBJ2-5; TRBD1 matches 8 bases. This clonotype originated in a woman aged 45-60 years with active or convalescent COVID-19. The CDR3 DNA sequence: TGCGCCAGCAGCTTGGTGGGACAGGAAGAGACCCAGTACTTC. Translating it yields CASSLVGQEETQYF.